Listed below are T cell receptor beta chains from one sample, sequenced in a study of human versus mouse CDR3 diversity and MHC coevolution. Clones were read by immunoSEQ multiplex PCR, and TCRdb kept only the in-frame ones, dropping some. The table has 80,000 or so clones, roughly 95% seen once. Sequenced: naive CD4+ T cells from blood. The receptors were gathered from a person aged 30 to 70 in good health. Both conserved end residues are part of each CDR3. D genes are given only for firm matches. Clone sizes are given selectively: once, few, many, or a class where the clone is expanded.

size	D	V	J	CDR3	DNA
-	TRBD2	TRBV13	TRBJ2-1	CASSTPSGGASVRQFF	TGTGCCAGCAGCACCCCTAGCGGGGGGGCCTCGGTAAGGCAGTTCTTC
-	TRBD1	TRBV27	TRBJ1-5	CASSEPTGANQPQHF	TGTGCCAGCAGTGAGCCGACAGGGGCCAATCAGCCCCAGCATTTT
-	-	TRBV19	TRBJ1-5	CASSTGIVSNQPQHF	TGTGCCAGTAGCACAGGTATCGTGAGCAATCAGCCCCAGCATTTT
-	TRBD1	TRBV18	TRBJ1-1	CASSPAEDRGSEAFF	TGTGCCAGCTCACCCGCGGAGGACAGGGGGAGTGAAGCTTTCTTT
-	TRBD1	TRBV19	TRBJ2-5	CASSWTGVGETQYF	TGTGCCAGTAGTTGGACAGGGGTTGGCGAGACCCAGTACTTC
-	TRBD1	TRBV9	TRBJ1-1	CASTGQGAATEAFF	TGTGCCAGCACGGGACAGGGGGCCGCCACTGAAGCTTTCTTT
-	TRBD1	TRBV19	TRBJ1-5	CASTRQGARSNQPQHF	TGTGCCAGTACGAGACAGGGGGCTCGGTCCAATCAGCCCCAGCATTTT
-	-	TRBV5-1	TRBJ2-2	CASSSFGEVTGELFF	TGCGCCAGCAGCTCGTTCGGGGAGGTCACCGGGGAGCTGTTTTTT
-	TRBD2	TRBV5-6	TRBJ2-1	CASSLTSGGRNEQFF	TGTGCCAGCAGCTTAACTAGCGGGGGGCGCAATGAGCAGTTCTTC
-	TRBD1	TRBV18	TRBJ1-1	CASSTQSNRGGTEAFF	TGTGCCAGCTCAACCCAGAGTAACAGGGGCGGGACTGAAGCTTTCTTT
-	TRBD1	TRBV28	TRBJ1-6	CASSPGQGYNSPLHF	TGTGCCAGCAGTCCCGGACAGGGGTATAATTCACCCCTCCACTTT
-	TRBD1	TRBV7-2	TRBJ1-1	CASSRQGARAEAFF	TGTGCCAGCAGCCGACAGGGGGCGCGGGCTGAAGCTTTCTTT
-	TRBD1	TRBV5-1	TRBJ2-7	CASSLARGISYEQYF	TGCGCCAGCAGCTTGGCCAGGGGGATCTCCTACGAGCAGTACTTC
-	-	TRBV6-5	TRBJ2-7	CASSTRLGDEQYF	TGTGCCAGCAGTACCCGACTAGGAGATGAGCAGTACTTC
-	TRBD2	TRBV5-4	TRBJ2-1	CASSLSGGSSYNEQFF	TGTGCCAGCAGCTTGTCGGGAGGGAGCTCCTACAATGAGCAGTTCTTC
-	TRBD1	TRBV23-1	TRBJ1-2	CASSPPLTGIDGYTF	TGCGCCAGCAGTCCCCCGCTGACAGGGATTGATGGCTACACCTTC
-	TRBD2	TRBV7-3	TRBJ2-5	CASSLTGTTQETQYF	TGTGCCAGCAGCTTAACGGGGACTACCCAAGAGACCCAGTACTTC
-	TRBD1	TRBV6-1	TRBJ1-2	CASSEVAGGAWGYTF	TGTGCCAGCAGTGAAGTTGCAGGGGGTGCGTGGGGCTACACCTTC
-	TRBD1	TRBV11-2	TRBJ1-2	CASSLVPGQSAGGYTF	TGTGCCAGCAGCTTAGTACCGGGACAGTCCGCTGGCGGCTACACCTTC
-	TRBD1	TRBV6-1	TRBJ1-5	CASTEGAARNQPQHF	TGTGCCAGCACCGAGGGGGCCGCCCGAAATCAGCCCCAGCATTTT
once	-	TRBV5-6	TRBJ2-2	CASSLVTETGELFF	TGTGCCAGCAGCTTGGTGACGGAGACCGGGGAGCTGTTTTTT
once	TRBD1	TRBV6-1	TRBJ1-2	CASSGGTGGHYGYTF	TGTGCCAGCAGTGGAGGGACAGGGGGCCACTATGGCTACACCTTC
-	-	TRBV6-1	TRBJ1-2	CASSHGTNYGYTF	TGTGCCAGCAGTCACGGGACAAACTATGGCTACACCTTC
-	-	TRBV5-5	TRBJ2-7	CASSLESLSSYEQYF	TGTGCCAGCAGCTTGGAAAGTTTGAGCTCCTACGAGCAGTACTTC
-	TRBD1	TRBV6-5	TRBJ1-5	CASRPGQTFGQPQHF	TGTGCCAGCAGACCGGGACAGACTTTCGGTCAGCCCCAGCATTTT
-	-	TRBV5-1	TRBJ2-7	CASSLTVPYEQYF	TGCGCCAGCAGCTTGACGGTCCCCTACGAGCAGTACTTC
-	-	TRBV2	TRBJ2-1	CASSWESGLTWNEQFF	TGTGCCAGCAGTTGGGAGTCGGGACTCACTTGGAATGAGCAGTTCTTC
-	TRBD1	TRBV28	TRBJ1-2	CASSSFGQGENNYGYTF	TGTGCCAGCAGTTCTTTCGGACAGGGGGAAAATAACTATGGCTACACCTTC
-	TRBD1	TRBV7-2	TRBJ1-1	CASSLIQGGTEAFF	TGTGCCAGCAGTCTGATACAGGGGGGGACTGAAGCTTTCTTT
-	TRBD1	TRBV7-2	TRBJ2-7	CASSLAGGTGYEQYF	TGTGCCAGCAGCTTAGCAGGGGGGACAGGTTACGAGCAGTACTTC
-	-	TRBV5-1	TRBJ2-5	CASSLEGTHRGVQYF	TGCGCCAGCAGCTTGGAAGGGACTCATCGGGGCGTGCAGTACTTC
-	TRBD2	TRBV9	TRBJ2-2	CASSVAVGGGTGELFF	TGTGCCAGCAGCGTAGCTGTCGGGGGGGGCACCGGGGAGCTGTTTTTT
-	-	TRBV9	TRBJ1-4	CASSVDPGSEKLFF	TGTGCCAGCAGCGTAGATCCAGGGTCTGAAAAACTGTTTTTT
-	-	TRBV7-2	TRBJ1-3	CASSLGGVSGNTIYF	TGTGCCAGCAGCTTAGGGGGGGTGTCAGGAAACACCATATATTTT
once	TRBD1	TRBV4-2	TRBJ2-3	CASSQVRTGGDTQYF	TGTGCCAGCAGCCAAGTAAGGACAGGGGGAGATACGCAGTATTTT
-	-	TRBV30	TRBJ1-2	CAWSVGTGRLFNYGYTF	TGTGCCTGGAGTGTAGGGACTGGCAGACTCTTTAACTATGGCTACACCTTC
-	-	TRBV6-1	TRBJ1-2	CASRQYDYGYTF	TGTGCCAGCCGCCAGTATGACTATGGCTACACCTTC
-	-	TRBV7-9	TRBJ1-2	CASSSGGDYGYTF	TGTGCCAGCAGCTCGGGGGGGGACTATGGCTACACCTTC
-	-	TRBV2	TRBJ2-7	CASSVPGTTYEQYF	TGTGCCAGCAGTGTTCCCGGGACAACCTACGAGCAGTACTTC
-	TRBD2	TRBV6-4	TRBJ2-1	CASSGASGAYNEQFF	TGTGCCAGCAGTGGGGCTAGCGGGGCCTACAATGAGCAGTTCTTC
-	-	TRBV20-1	TRBJ1-4	CSAWTDEKLFF	TGCAGTGCGTGGACAGATGAAAAACTGTTTTTT
-	-	TRBV12-5	TRBJ2-5	CASGPPGLGSKETQYF	TGTGCTAGTGGTCCCCCCGGGTTGGGTTCTAAAGAGACCCAGTACTTC
few	TRBD1	TRBV18	TRBJ1-6	CASSATGEKTPLHF	TGTGCCAGCTCAGCCACAGGGGAAAAGACACCCCTCCACTTT
-	-	TRBV6-5	TRBJ1-5	CASSQLGFSNQPQHF	TGTGCCAGCAGTCAACTCGGGTTTAGCAATCAGCCCCAGCATTTT
-	TRBD2	TRBV5-1	TRBJ2-1	CASSLSGALAGTNEQFF	TGCGCCAGCAGCTTGAGCGGGGCCCTAGCGGGAACAAATGAGCAGTTCTTC
once	TRBD2	TRBV7-2	TRBJ2-7	CASSLGASGTLYEQYF	TGTGCCAGCAGCTTAGGTGCTAGCGGGACGCTCTACGAGCAGTACTTC
-	-	TRBV27	TRBJ2-6	CASSYEGRSGANVLTF	TGTGCCAGCAGTTACGAGGGTCGCTCTGGGGCCAACGTCCTGACTTTC
-	TRBD1	TRBV25-1	TRBJ1-2	CASSQPDHTGGRYGYTF	TGTGCCAGCAGTCAACCGGATCACACAGGGGGCAGATATGGCTACACCTTC
-	-	TRBV30	TRBJ1-5	CAWSPPTGLFDQPQHF	TGTGCCTGGAGCCCCCCCACAGGGTTGTTCGACCAGCCCCAGCATTTT
-	TRBD2	TRBV4-1	TRBJ2-3	CASSPHSGGRTDTQYF	TGCGCCAGCAGCCCCCATAGCGGGGGACGCACAGATACGCAGTATTTT
few	-	TRBV28	TRBJ1-5	CASSFRGQPQHF	TGTGCCAGCAGTTTTCGGGGTCAGCCCCAGCATTTT
-	-	TRBV7-2	TRBJ1-1	CASSLAQGQAEAFF	TGTGCCAGCAGCTTAGCCCAGGGACAAGCTGAAGCTTTCTTT
-	-	TRBV18	TRBJ2-3	CASSPYTADTQYF	TGTGCCAGCTCACCATATACTGCAGATACGCAGTATTTT
-	TRBD1	TRBV28	TRBJ2-7	CASRPGTAYEQYF	TGTGCCAGCAGACCCGGGACAGCCTACGAGCAGTACTTC
-	-	TRBV19	TRBJ2-1	CASRKSGGPDEQFF	TGTGCCAGTAGGAAGAGCGGTGGACCCGATGAGCAGTTCTTC
-	TRBD1	TRBV6-6	TRBJ2-1	CASSTGTGWYNEQFF	TGTGCCAGCAGTACCGGGACAGGATGGTACAATGAGCAGTTCTTC
-	TRBD1	TRBV14	TRBJ1-2	CASSPWTGEDLSRGYTF	TGTGCCAGCAGCCCCTGGACAGGGGAAGACCTCAGTCGTGGCTACACCTTC
-	TRBD2	TRBV6-5	TRBJ2-7	CASSYRAGGTYEQYF	TGTGCCAGCAGTTACCGGGCGGGGGGGACCTACGAGCAGTACTTC
-	TRBD1	TRBV28	TRBJ2-3	CASRLPGRGTTDTQYF	TGTGCCAGCAGACTCCCGGGCAGGGGGACGACAGATACGCAGTATTTT
-	-	TRBV5-4	TRBJ1-1	CASSLVFGNTEAFF	TGTGCCAGCAGCTTGGTATTCGGGAACACTGAAGCTTTCTTT